The entry that follows covers one T cell receptor beta chain sequence. The sample is drawn from a study of blood T cell repertoires in COVID-19. The overall study: Acute-phase and convalescent COVID-19 samples originated in the United States, Italy and Spain. The analysed material was cDNA or gDNA that came from T cells, B-cell-depleted T cells, or PBMCs.

In the original analysis: Counts of nucleated cells, estimated from reference gene primer amplification, were obtained. The method was immunoSEQ multiplex PCR; TCRdb's version includes in-frame clones alone and lacks a portion of them. That table furnishes V, J and clone size, whereas the DNA furnished D and trimming. The repertoire includes fewer than 150,000 clones, more than 75% of them detected once, and 10% to 11% sits in the top ten. CDR1 GTSNPN and CDR2 SVGIG come from the germline V gene (reference sequence). The CDR3 has 14 residues. Trimming cost V 7 bases and J 3 bases; bases outside gene matches: 8.

Sequenced sample: peripheral blood. The chain links TRBV30 to TRBJ1-5; 8 nucleotides align to TRBD1. This clonotype originated in a man aged 55 to 69 who had recovered from COVID-19. CDR3: CALGQGNNNQPQHF. DNA for the CDR3: TGTGCCTTAGGACAGGGCAATAACAATCAGCCCCAGCATTTT.